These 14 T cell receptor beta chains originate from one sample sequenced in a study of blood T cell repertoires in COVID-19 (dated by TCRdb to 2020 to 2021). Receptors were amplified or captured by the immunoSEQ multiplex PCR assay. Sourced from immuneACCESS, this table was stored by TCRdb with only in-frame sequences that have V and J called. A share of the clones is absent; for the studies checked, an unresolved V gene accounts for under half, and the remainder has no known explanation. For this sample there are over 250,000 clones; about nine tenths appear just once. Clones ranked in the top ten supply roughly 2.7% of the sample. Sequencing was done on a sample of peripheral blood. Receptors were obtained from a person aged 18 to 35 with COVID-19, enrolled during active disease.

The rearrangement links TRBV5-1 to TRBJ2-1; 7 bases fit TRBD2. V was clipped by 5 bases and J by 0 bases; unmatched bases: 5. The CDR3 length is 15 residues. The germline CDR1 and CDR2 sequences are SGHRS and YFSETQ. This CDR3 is CASRDIAGSYNEQFF. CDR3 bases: TGCGCCAGCAGAGATATAGCGGGCTCCTACAATGAGCAGTTCTTC.

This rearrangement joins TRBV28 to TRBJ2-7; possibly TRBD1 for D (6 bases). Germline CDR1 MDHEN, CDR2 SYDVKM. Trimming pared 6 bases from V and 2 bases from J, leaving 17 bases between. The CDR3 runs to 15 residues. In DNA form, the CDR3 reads TGTGCCAGCAGCTCCAGGGGTATACCGCCCTACGAGCAGTACTTC. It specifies CASSSRGIPPYEQYF.

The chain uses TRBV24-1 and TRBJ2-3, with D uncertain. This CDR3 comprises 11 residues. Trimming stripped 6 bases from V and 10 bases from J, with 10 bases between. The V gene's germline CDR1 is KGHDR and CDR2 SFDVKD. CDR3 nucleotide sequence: TGTGCCACCAGTACCTCTAACTCGCAGTATTTT. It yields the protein CATSTSNSQYF.

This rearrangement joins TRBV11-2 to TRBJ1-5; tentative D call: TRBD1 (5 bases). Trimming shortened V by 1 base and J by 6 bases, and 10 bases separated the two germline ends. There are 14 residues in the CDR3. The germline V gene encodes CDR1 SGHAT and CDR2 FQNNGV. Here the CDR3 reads CASSLGGDGQPQHF. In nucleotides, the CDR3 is TGTGCCAGCAGCTTAGGGGGGGATGGTCAGCCCCAGCATTTT.

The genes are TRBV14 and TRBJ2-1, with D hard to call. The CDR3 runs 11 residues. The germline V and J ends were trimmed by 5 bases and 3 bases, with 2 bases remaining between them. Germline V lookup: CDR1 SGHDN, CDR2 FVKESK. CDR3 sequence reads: CASSYYNEQFF. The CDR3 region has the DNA TGTGCCAGCAGCTACTACAATGAGCAGTTCTTC.

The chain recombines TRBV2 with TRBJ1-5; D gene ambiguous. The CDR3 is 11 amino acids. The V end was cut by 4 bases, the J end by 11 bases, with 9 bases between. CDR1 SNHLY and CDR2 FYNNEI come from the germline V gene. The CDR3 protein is CASSVAVAQHF. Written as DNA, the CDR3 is TGTGCCAGCAGTGTGGCGGTGGCCCAGCATTTT.

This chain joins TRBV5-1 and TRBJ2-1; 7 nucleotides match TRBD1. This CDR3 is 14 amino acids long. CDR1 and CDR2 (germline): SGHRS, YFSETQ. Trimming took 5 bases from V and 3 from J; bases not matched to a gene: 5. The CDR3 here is CASRPGTDYNEQFF. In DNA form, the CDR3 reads TGCGCCAGCAGGCCGGGGACAGACTACAATGAGCAGTTCTTC.

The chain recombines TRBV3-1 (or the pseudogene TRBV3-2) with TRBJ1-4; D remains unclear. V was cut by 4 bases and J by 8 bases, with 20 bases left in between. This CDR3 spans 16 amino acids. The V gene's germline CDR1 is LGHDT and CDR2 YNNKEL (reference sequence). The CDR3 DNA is TGTGCCAGCAGCCCCCCCTCTAGAGGGAGGGAGGAAAAACTGTTTTTT. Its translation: CASSPPSRGREEKLFF.

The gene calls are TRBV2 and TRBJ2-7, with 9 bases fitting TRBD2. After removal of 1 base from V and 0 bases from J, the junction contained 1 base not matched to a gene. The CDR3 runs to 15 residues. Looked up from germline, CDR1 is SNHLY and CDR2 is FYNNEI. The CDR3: CASSEEGLASYEQYF. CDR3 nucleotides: TGTGCCAGCAGTGAAGAGGGACTAGCCTCCTACGAGCAGTACTTC.

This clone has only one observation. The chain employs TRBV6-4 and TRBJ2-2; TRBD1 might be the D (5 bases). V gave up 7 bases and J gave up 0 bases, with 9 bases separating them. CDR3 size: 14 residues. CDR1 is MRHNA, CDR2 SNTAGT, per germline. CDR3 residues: CASTLQANTGELFF. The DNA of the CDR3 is TGTGCCAGCACCCTACAGGCGAACACCGGGGAGCTGTTTTTT.

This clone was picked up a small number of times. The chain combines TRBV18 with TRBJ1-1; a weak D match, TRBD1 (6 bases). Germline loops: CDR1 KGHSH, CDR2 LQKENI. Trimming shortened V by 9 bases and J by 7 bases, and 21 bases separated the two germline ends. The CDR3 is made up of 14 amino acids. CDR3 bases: TGTGCCAGTCACTACCTGGACAGTCGCCTTGAAGCTTTCTTT. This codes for CASHYLDSRLEAFF.

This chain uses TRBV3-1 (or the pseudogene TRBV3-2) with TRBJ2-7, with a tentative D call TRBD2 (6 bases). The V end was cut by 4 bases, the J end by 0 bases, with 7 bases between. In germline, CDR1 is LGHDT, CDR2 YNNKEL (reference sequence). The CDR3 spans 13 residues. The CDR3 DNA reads TGTGCCAGCAGCCGCGGGGTCTCCTACGAGCAGTACTTC. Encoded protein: CASSRGVSYEQYF.

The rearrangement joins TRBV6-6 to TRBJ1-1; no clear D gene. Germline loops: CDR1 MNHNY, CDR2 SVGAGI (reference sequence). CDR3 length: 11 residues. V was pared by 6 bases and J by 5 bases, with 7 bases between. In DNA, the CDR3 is TGTGCCAGCAGCTACCGGACTGAAGCTTTCTTT. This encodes CASSYRTEAFF.

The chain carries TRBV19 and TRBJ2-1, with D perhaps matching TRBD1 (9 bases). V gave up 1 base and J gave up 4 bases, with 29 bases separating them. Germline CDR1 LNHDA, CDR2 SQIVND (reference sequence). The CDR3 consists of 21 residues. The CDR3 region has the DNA TGTGCCAGTAGTATAGGCCGCCTGACAGGGGGAAGTAGCGGGACTTACAATGAGCAGTTCTTC. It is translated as CASSIGRLTGGSSGTYNEQFF.